This T cell receptor (beta chain) was identified during a study of T cell changes during pregnancy in multiple sclerosis. This clone was found once. The table came from immunoSEQ multiplex PCR; TCRdb's copy has only in-frame clones and leaves some out. Of tens of thousands of clones detected, under 95% appear once; the ten largest clones hold about 0.92%. The sequencing used peripheral blood, collected in the second trimester of pregnancy. This sequence originates from a female donor with multiple sclerosis, enrolled in a pregnancy study.

Here the CDR3 DNA reads TGTGCCAGCTCACCGAGCCTTAATCAGCCCCAGCATTTT. It codes for CASSPSLNQPQHF. This rearrangement joins TRBV18 to TRBJ1-5; the D is unclear. From germline, CDR1 is KGHSH and CDR2 LQKENI. Trimming stripped 3 bases from V and 4 bases from J, with 7 bases between. The CDR3 loop spans 13 amino acids. Using reference TRBV18 and TRBJ1-5 for the parts outside the CDR3, the full variable domain is NAGVMQNPRHLVRRRGQEARLRCSPMKGHSHVYWYRQLPEEGLKFMVYLQKENIIDESGMPKERFSAEFPKEGPSILRIQQVVRGDSAAYFCASSPSLNQPQHFGDGTRLSIL.